These 26 T cell receptor beta chains share one sample of origin, sequenced in a study of neurological immune-mediated disorders. MiXCR, applied by TCRdb to the 5' RACE reads, yields one record per CDR3 protein. The table has some 41,000 distinct CDR3 sequences, roughly 15% seen once. The sequencing input was CD4+ T cells from blood. The receptors were sampled from a woman aged 55-70 years with HTLV-1-associated myelopathy (HAM/TSP).

On this clonotype itself: One junction end disagrees with the germline gene, perhaps due to a read error. The gene calls are TRBV5-1 and TRBJ1-1; 7 positions agree with TRBD1. The germline V gene has CDR1 SGHRS and CDR2 YFSETQ. The CDR3 extends over 14 amino acids. This CDR3 reads CACSLRQGGSEAFF. For the CDR3, the DNA is TGCGCCTGCAGCCTACGACAGGGAGGGTCTGAAGCTTTCTTT.

This clonotype has ten or more counts. The V call is TRBV6-1, the J call TRBJ1-1; D is unresolved. V was trimmed by 6 bases and J by 3 bases, leaving 17 bases between them. The CDR3 is 15 amino acids. Germline V gene lookup returns CDR1 MNHNS and CDR2 SASEGT. The CDR3 sequence is CASREAPGKDTEAFF. The CDR3 DNA sequence: TGTGCCAGCAGGGAGGCGCCGGGAAAGGACACTGAAGCTTTCTTT.

The sample holds many counts of this clonotype. For the CDR3, the DNA is TGTGCCAGCAGCACCGACAGGGGCGTTAACTATGGCTACACCTTC. Protein product: CASSTDRGVNYGYTF. The chain is built from TRBV7-9 and TRBJ1-2; 8 bases agree with TRBD1. CDR3 length: 15 amino acids. Germline V gene data show CDR1 as SEHNR and CDR2 as FQNEAQ (reference sequence). Trimming at V came to 5 bases and at J to 1 base, leaving 6 bases not matched to a gene.

This clonotype was seen ten or more times. The chain joins TRBV11-2 to TRBJ2-3; D remains unclear. The CDR3 loop spans 10 amino acids. V lost 4 bases and J 4 bases, leaving 0 bases between the germline ends. Germline V lookup: CDR1 SGHAT, CDR2 FQNNGV. This CDR3 reads CASSSDTQYF. The CDR3 region has the DNA TGTGCCAGCAGCTCAGATACGCAGTATTTT.

This clonotype has at least ten counts. The rearrangement joins TRBV5-1 to TRBJ1-4; 11 nucleotides line up with TRBD1. Germline V gene lookup returns CDR1 SGHRS and CDR2 YFSETQ. With 4 bases clipped from V and 7 bases from J, the junction kept 6 bases outside the gene matches. This CDR3 has 15 amino acids. The CDR3 nucleotides read TGCGCCAGCAGCCTGGGACAGGGGGAGGTTGAAAAACTGTTTTTT. Its translation: CASSLGQGEVEKLFF.

The chain links TRBV4-2 to TRBJ2-2; TRBD1 aligns across 9 bases. From germline, CDR1 is LGHNA and CDR2 YNFKEQ. This CDR3 has 17 residues. Unmatched junction bases numbered 10, after V lost 8 bases and J lost 0 bases. In DNA form, the CDR3 reads TGTGCCAGCCTGACCTGGACAGGGGCCCCGAACACCGGGGAGCTGTTTTTT. It encodes CASLTWTGAPNTGELFF.

This clonotype was seen at least ten times. The chain combines TRBV20-1 with TRBJ1-2, with D perhaps TRBD1 (6 bases). V was shortened by 2 bases and J by 4 bases, with 11 bases between the two germline ends. The CDR3 length is 13 residues. Germline CDR1 is DFQATT and CDR2 is SNEGSKA (reference sequence). The CDR3 bases are TGCAGTGCTAGAAGGGGGGCGGGCTATGGCTACACCTTC. It encodes CSARRGAGYGYTF.

This clonotype was seen many times. The chain has TRBV3-1 and TRBJ1-1; D is possibly TRBD1 (5 bases). V gave up 4 bases and J gave up 1 base, with 7 bases separating them. This CDR3 is built from 13 residues. Germline V lookup: CDR1 LGHDT, CDR2 YNNKEL (reference sequence). The CDR3 sequence is CASSPRGNTEAFF. CDR3 sequence (DNA): TGTGCCAGCAGCCCAAGGGGGAACACTGAAGCTTTCTTT.

This clonotype was picked up many times. This rearrangement joins TRBV5-1 to TRBJ2-1, with 11 nucleotides matching TRBD2. The V segment lost 5 bases and the J segment 1 base; nucleotides outside the gene matches: 8. The CDR3 runs 17 residues. Germline V gives CDR1 SGHRS, CDR2 YFSETQ. The CDR3 nucleotides read TGCGCCAGCAGGAGTAGCGGGGGGGCGGGGTCCTACAATGAGCAGTTCTTC. Encoded protein: CASRSSGGAGSYNEQFF.

There are a few counts of this clonotype. V usage is TRBV4-2 and J usage is TRBJ1-4; 9 bases align to TRBD1. The CDR3 loop spans 18 amino acids. V was clipped by 4 bases and J by 7 bases; unmatched bases: 16. Germline V CDR1 and CDR2: LGHNA, YNFKEQ. CDR3 in amino acids: CASSRTTVPGQGSEKLFF. CDR3 nucleotide sequence: TGTGCCAGCAGCCGTACTACCGTCCCGGGACAGGGATCTGAAAAACTGTTTTTT.

At least ten counts were recorded for this clonotype. The chain employs TRBV6-1 and TRBJ2-3; 7 bases align to TRBD1. The CDR3 is 15 residues long. The junction had 9 bases not matched to a gene; V was cut back by 6 bases and J by 3 bases. Germline V CDR1 and CDR2: MNHNS, SASEGT. The chain's CDR3 is CASRTTGERTDTQYF. CDR3 DNA: TGTGCCAGCAGAACCACAGGGGAAAGGACAGATACGCAGTATTTT.

Many counts were recorded for this clonotype. The chain is built from TRBV5-1 and TRBJ1-2, with a tentative D call TRBD1 (5 bases). The CDR3 loop spans 16 amino acids. In germline, CDR1 is SGHRS, CDR2 YFSETQ. V lost 0 bases, J lost 4 bases, and 16 bases lay in between. The CDR3: CASSLDLGQGAYGYTF. The CDR3 DNA is TGCGCCAGCAGCTTGGATCTTGGGCAGGGTGCCTATGGCTACACCTTC.

This clonotype was counted many times. The DNA for the CDR3 is TGTGCCAGCAGTCGCCCCGGGACAGGGATAGGGGAGCAGTACTTC. Its translation is CASSRPGTGIGEQYF. V usage is TRBV12-3 or TRBV12-4 and J usage is TRBJ2-7; 9 nucleotides match TRBD1. There are 15 residues in the CDR3. Trimming at V came to 5 bases and at J to 7 bases, leaving 12 bases not matched to a gene.

In this sample, this clonotype turned up many times. CDR3 sequence: CASSRDGLLNTEAFF. CDR3 DNA: TGTGCCAGCAGCCGGGACGGACTACTGAACACTGAAGCTTTCTTT. This chain joins TRBV12-3 or TRBV12-4 and TRBJ1-1, with D possibly being TRBD1 (5 bases). Trimming left V 6 bases short and J 0 bases short, with 14 bases between. This CDR3 comprises 15 residues.

This clonotype was counted at least ten times. CDR3 coding DNA: TGTGCCAGCAGCTCATTAGCGTTCGGGATCACAGATACGCAGTATTTT. This encodes CASSSLAFGITDTQYF. The chain employs TRBV7-2 and TRBJ2-3; TRBD2 is a possible D gene (5 bases). This CDR3 spans 16 amino acids. CDR1 and CDR2 (germline): SGHTA, FQGNSA. The V and J ends lost 4 bases and 2 bases respectively, with 16 bases between them.

The chain joins TRBV3-1 to TRBJ2-7, with D perhaps TRBD2 (5 bases). Germline values: CDR1 LGHDT, CDR2 YNNKEL (reference sequence). V gave up 1 base and J gave up 7 bases, with 11 bases separating them. This CDR3 has 13 residues. The CDR3 nucleotides are TGTGCCAGCAGCCAAGGAGGGCAAGGTGAGCAGTACTTC. Protein product: CASSQGGQGEQYF.

This clonotype was detected many times. The rearrangement uses TRBV7-9 and TRBJ2-1; D gene uncertain. The germline CDR1 and CDR2 sequences are SEHNR and FQNEAQ (reference sequence). CDR3 length equals 14 residues. With 5 bases removed from V and 2 bases from J, the gap between germline ends came to 10 bases. CDR3 protein: CASSLRVPYNEQFF. DNA for the CDR3: TGTGCCAGCAGCCTCCGGGTCCCCTACAATGAGCAGTTCTTC. Full variable domain (rest looked up from reference TRBV7-9 and TRBJ2-1): DTGVSQNPRHKITKRGQNVTFRCDPISEHNRLYWYRQTLGQGPEFLTYFQNEAQLEKSRLLSDRFSAERPKGSFSTLEIQRTEQGDSAMYLCASSLRVPYNEQFFGPGTRLTVL.

This clonotype appeared many times. The V gene is TRBV20-1, the J gene TRBJ1-5, with D unclear. CDR3 length: 14 residues. V was shortened by 3 bases and J by 6 bases, with 15 bases between the two germline ends. CDR1 is DFQATT, CDR2 SNEGSKA, per germline (reference sequence). Here the CDR3 DNA reads TGCAGTGCTAGCCCCATGGGGTCCCGTCAGCCCCAGCATTTT. Its translation: CSASPMGSRQPQHF.

This clonotype was seen many times. The V and J genes are TRBV20-1 and TRBJ1-6, with D perhaps TRBD1 (5 bases). The length of the CDR3 is 13 residues. V gave up 2 bases and J gave up 8 bases, with 10 bases separating them. From germline, CDR1 is DFQATT and CDR2 SNEGSKA (reference sequence). Here the CDR3 reads CSARPGSHSPLHF. The DNA for the CDR3 is TGCAGTGCTAGACCAGGGAGTCATTCACCCCTCCACTTT.

The gene calls are TRBV20-1 and TRBJ1-5; no firm D call. The V gene's germline CDR1 is DFQATT and CDR2 SNEGSKA (reference sequence). V gave up 5 bases and J gave up 0 bases, with 14 bases separating them. The CDR3 totals 15 residues. CDR3 sequence (DNA): TGCAGTGCTGGGAGGGTCGTGAGTAGCAATCAGCCCCAGCATTTT. Its protein is CSAGRVVSSNQPQHF.

This clonotype was seen ten or more times. One end of the junction fails to match germline, which may point to a read error. V is TRBV7-9 and J is TRBJ2-5; perhaps TRBD2 as D (5 bases). Germline CDR1 is SEHNR and CDR2 is FQNEAQ (reference sequence). The CDR3 consists of 17 residues. CDR3 DNA: TGTGTCAGCGAACCCGGCAGCGGAGCACTCGAACGGGAGACCCAGTACTTC. It encodes CVSEPGSGALERETQYF.

This clonotype has at least ten counts. The chain couples TRBV5-4 to TRBJ1-1; D uncertain. Trimming stripped 2 bases from V and 2 bases from J, with 10 bases between. Germline lookup yields CDR1 SGHNT and CDR2 YYREEE (reference sequence). CDR3 length: 14 amino acids. The CDR3 sequence: CASSFNLRNTEAFF. The DNA for the CDR3 is TGTGCCAGCAGCTTCAATTTACGAAACACTGAAGCTTTCTTT.

This chain uses TRBV29-1 with TRBJ1-1; D uncertain. The CDR3 contains 13 residues. CDR1 and CDR2 (germline): SQVTM, ANQGSEA. V dropped 4 bases and J dropped 1 base, with 10 bases sitting between them. In DNA form, the CDR3 reads TGCAGCGTTGGAACGAATAAGAACACTGAAGCTTTCTTT. This encodes CSVGTNKNTEAFF.

Many counts were recorded for this clonotype. V is TRBV5-6 and J is TRBJ1-6, with 9 bases aligning to TRBD1. CDR1 and CDR2 from the germline V gene are SGHDT and YYEEEE. The CDR3 contains 15 residues. V was clipped by 3 bases and J by 8 bases; unmatched bases: 6. CDR3 sequence: CASSSGTGFDSPLHF. DNA for the CDR3: TGTGCCAGCAGCTCGGGGACAGGGTTTGATTCACCCCTCCACTTT.

The chain links TRBV5-1 to TRBJ1-1; D gene ambiguous. V lost 0 bases, J lost 8 bases, and 17 bases lay in between. Per the germline V gene, CDR1 is SGHRS and CDR2 is YFSETQ. The CDR3 has 15 residues. The CDR3 bases are TGCGCCAGCAGCTTGGGGTGGCAACGTCGACCCGAAGCTTTCTTT. This gives the protein CASSLGWQRRPEAFF.

Ten or more counts support this clonotype. This chain uses TRBV3-1 with TRBJ2-6; D is ambiguous. Germline V gene lookup returns CDR1 LGHDT and CDR2 YNNKEL (reference sequence). The germline V and J ends were trimmed by 2 bases and 0 bases, with 8 bases remaining between them. This CDR3 comprises 16 residues. The CDR3 nucleotides read TGTGCCAGCAGCCAAATGCAGTCCTCTGGGGCCAACGTCCTGACTTTC. Its protein is CASSQMQSSGANVLTF. The entire variable domain, with the rest obtained from reference TRBV3-1 and TRBJ2-6, is as follows: DTAVSQTPKYLVTQMGNDKSIKCEQNLGHDTMYWYKQDSKKFLKIMFSYNNKELIINETVPNRFSPKSPDKAHLNLHINSLELGDSAVYFCASSQMQSSGANVLTFGAGSRLTVL.